This T cell receptor (beta chain) was obtained from a study of control samples from healthy donors and cancer patients. This clone has more than one count but fewer than ten. The V gene lost 2 bases and the J gene lost 4 bases, with 7 bases spanning the gap. The CDR3 runs to 13 residues. Germline V gene lookup returns CDR1 MGHRA and CDR2 YSYEKL. The data were produced by immunoSEQ multiplex PCR, yet TCRdb's version contains in-frame clones alone and is incomplete. The repertoire holds roughly 140,000 clones, with more than 85% as singletons. This clonotype was obtained from a man in his fifties in good health. The sequenced sample was blood. The rearrangement joins TRBV4-1 to TRBJ2-3; D uncertain. The CDR3, as DNA: TGCGCCAGCAGCCAAATCGGAGCAGATACGCAGTATTTT. It yields the protein CASSQIGADTQYF.